The TCR beta chain under discussion was sequenced for a study of response to subunit inactivated influenza vaccine. Study-level findings and limits: Authors proposed each seasonal influenza vaccination draws in few new T cells.

This clonotype was seen ten or more times. Its target is not known. The CDR3 has 14 residues. Trimming removed 2 bases from V and 5 bases from J; junction bases left unmatched: 9. Germline CDR1 is SQVTM and CDR2 is ANQGSEA. TCRdb itself ran the RT-PCR reads through MiXCR, one entry per CDR3 protein. The data contain about 700,000 distinct CDR3 sequences, roughly 14% of them seen just once; the ten biggest clones take up 6.5% to 8.5%. The sequencing used PBMCs from blood, collected less than 15 days before vaccination. V is TRBV29-1 and J is TRBJ2-7, with 7 bases fitting TRBD1. The source is a man aged 50 to 60 who received an inactivated influenza vaccine. CDR3: CSVEKAGGSHEQYF. The CDR3 DNA is TGCAGCGTTGAAAAGGCAGGGGGTTCCCACGAGCAGTACTTC.